A selection of T cell receptor beta chains follows, all from one sample in a study of CD8+ T cells in alopecia areata. The table came from immunoSEQ multiplex PCR; TCRdb's copy has only in-frame clones and leaves some out. Of hundreds of thousands of clones in the sample, more than 45% were seen once. The source material was CD4+ T cells sorted from blood, sampled at week 0. These receptors all stem from a human donor with alopecia areata. Both conserved end residues are part of each CDR3. D genes are given only for firm matches. Not every row has a clone size; where given, it reads once, few, many or a size class.

>TRBV30|NA|TRBJ1-2|NA
CAWTRGTSQPYGYTF
TGTGCCTGGACCCGGGGGACCTCGCAACCCTATGGCTACACCTTC
>TRBV30|NA|TRBJ1-5|NA
CAWSLGSNQPQHF
TGTGCCTGGAGTTTGGGGAGCAATCAGCCCCAGCATTTT
>TRBV6-5|few|TRBJ1-4|NA
CASSYSTGEKLFF
TGTGCCAGCAGTTACTCGACGGGGGAAAAACTGTTTTTT
>TRBV6-5|NA|TRBJ1-2|NA
CASRFRDGGFYGYTF
TGTGCCAGCAGATTCCGGGACGGAGGTTTCTATGGCTACACCTTC
>TRBV5-1|NA|TRBJ2-7|TRBD1
CASSPEWTGRPYEQYF
TGCGCCAGCAGCCCAGAATGGACAGGGAGGCCCTACGAGCAGTACTTC
>TRBV6-1|NA|TRBJ1-5|TRBD1
CASSAAGQGSNQPQHF
TGTGCCAGCAGTGCCGCGGGACAGGGTAGCAATCAGCCCCAGCATTTT
>TRBV23-1|few|TRBJ2-1|TRBD2
CASGPSGSSYNEQFF
TGCGCCAGCGGGCCTAGCGGGAGCTCCTACAATGAGCAGTTCTTC
>TRBV6-1|NA|TRBJ1-3|NA
CASLEGNSGNTIYF
TGTGCCAGCTTGGAGGGTAACTCTGGAAACACCATATATTTT
>TRBV2|NA|TRBJ1-4|TRBD1
CAGQGAGEKLFF
TGTGCCGGACAGGGGGCGGGAGAAAAACTGTTTTTT
>TRBV14|NA|TRBJ1-1|NA
CASSPWGGEAFF
TGTGCCAGCAGCCCCTGGGGAGGTGAAGCTTTCTTT
>TRBV30|NA|TRBJ1-5|NA
CAWSWGANQPQHF
TGTGCCTGGAGTTGGGGGGCGAATCAGCCCCAGCATTTT
>TRBV7-9|few|TRBJ1-1|NA
CASSFGMNTEAFF
TGTGCCAGCAGCTTCGGGATGAACACTGAAGCTTTCTTT
>TRBV7-9|NA|TRBJ1-2|TRBD1
CASRDSVGQGNGYTF
TGTGCCAGCAGGGATAGCGTAGGACAGGGAAACGGCTACACCTTC
>TRBV19|NA|TRBJ1-5|TRBD1
CASSTHPRGQGESQPQHF
TGTGCCAGTAGTACTCACCCCCGCGGACAGGGAGAATCTCAGCCCCAGCATTTT
>TRBV30|NA|TRBJ2-1|TRBD2
CAWAGGSGSYNEQFF
TGTGCCTGGGCGGGGGGAAGCGGCTCCTACAATGAGCAGTTCTTC
>TRBV2|NA|TRBJ1-4|NA
CASRSNEKLFF
TGTGCCAGCAGGTCTAATGAAAAACTGTTTTTT
>TRBV5-1|NA|TRBJ2-5|NA
CASSLGQVEETQYF
TGCGCCAGCAGCTTGGGGCAGGTCGAAGAGACCCAGTACTTC
>TRBV7-9|NA|TRBJ1-1|NA
CASSLDGGAEAFF
TGTGCCAGCAGCTTAGATGGTGGTGCTGAAGCTTTCTTT
>TRBV5-1|few|TRBJ2-5|TRBD1
CASSLGGTGQETQYF
TGCGCCAGCAGCTTAGGAGGGACAGGCCAAGAGACCCAGTACTTC
>TRBV29-1|NA|TRBJ2-5|NA
CSAGIRGGETQYF
TGCAGCGCCGGGATTAGGGGTGGAGAGACCCAGTACTTC
>TRBV19|few|TRBJ2-2|TRBD2
CASSIGLAGAFTGELFF
TGTGCCAGTAGTATTGGACTAGCGGGAGCTTTTACCGGGGAGCTGTTTTTT
>TRBV11-2|NA|TRBJ1-4|NA
CASSLEGATNEKLFF
TGTGCCAGCAGCTTAGAAGGCGCTACTAATGAAAAACTGTTTTTT
>TRBV5-1|NA|TRBJ2-2|TRBD1
CASSLMTGGRTGELFF
TGCGCCAGCAGCTTAATGACAGGGGGCCGGACCGGGGAGCTGTTTTTT
>TRBV29-1|few|TRBJ2-2|NA
CSVDAPGELFF
TGCAGCGTTGATGCCCCGGGGGAGCTGTTTTTT
>TRBV20-1|NA|TRBJ1-4|NA
CSAREFEKLFF
TGCAGTGCTAGAGAGTTTGAAAAACTGTTTTTT
>TRBV5-1|NA|TRBJ2-2|TRBD1
CASSLWDSTGELFF
TGCGCCAGCAGCTTGTGGGACAGCACCGGGGAGCTGTTTTTT
>TRBV30|NA|TRBJ1-1|TRBD1
CAWKPNLGQDNTEAFF
TGTGCCTGGAAACCGAACCTAGGACAGGATAACACTGAAGCTTTCTTT
>TRBV5-1|NA|TRBJ1-2|NA
CASSHESGALGYTF
TGCGCCAGCAGTCACGAGTCGGGGGCTCTTGGCTACACCTTC
>TRBV30|NA|TRBJ2-7|TRBD2
CAWTGTSVSEQYF
TGTGCCTGGACCGGGACTAGCGTATCCGAGCAGTACTTC
>TRBV5-1|once|TRBJ2-2|NA
CASMLGDTGELFF
TGCGCCAGCATGCTCGGGGACACCGGGGAGCTGTTTTTT
>TRBV15|NA|TRBJ2-1|NA
CATSRDRLVFNEQFF
TGTGCCACCAGCAGAGACAGGCTAGTCTTCAATGAGCAGTTCTTC
>TRBV23-1|few|TRBJ2-7|NA
CASSQSHRTGAYEQYF
TGCGCCAGCAGTCAATCACACAGGACCGGGGCCTACGAGCAGTACTTC
>TRBV15|few|TRBJ2-1|TRBD2
CATSSRGRAYNEQFF
TGTGCCACCAGTTCTCGCGGGAGGGCATACAATGAGCAGTTCTTC
>TRBV29-1|NA|TRBJ1-2|TRBD1
CSVQDRAGRGGYTF
TGCAGCGTACAGGACAGGGCAGGTCGGGGAGGCTACACCTTC
>TRBV11-2|few|TRBJ1-1|NA
CASSLWMNTEAFF
TGTGCCAGCAGCTTATGGATGAACACTGAAGCTTTCTTT
>TRBV7-6|NA|TRBJ2-2|TRBD1
CASSPTGEIVGELFF
TGTGCCAGCAGCCCTACAGGGGAAATAGTCGGGGAGCTGTTTTTT
>TRBV7-9|NA|TRBJ2-3|TRBD2
CASSPLPGLAGTDTQYF
TGTGCCAGCAGCCCCCTGCCGGGACTAGCGGGCACAGATACGCAGTATTTT
>TRBV5-1|many|TRBJ2-3|TRBD2
CASSLTSGSDTQYF
TGCGCCAGCAGCTTGACTAGCGGGTCAGATACGCAGTATTTT
>TRBV6-1|NA|TRBJ2-7|NA
CASSVGRGLYEQYF
TGTGCCAGCAGTGTCGGGAGGGGGCTCTACGAGCAGTACTTC
>TRBV29-1|NA|TRBJ1-2|TRBD1
CSVEGLGQVDGYTF
TGCAGCGTTGAAGGCCTGGGACAGGTCGATGGCTACACCTTC
>TRBV5-1|once|TRBJ2-5|NA
CASSLTPEETQYF
TGCGCCAGCAGCTTGACGCCCGAAGAGACCCAGTACTTC
>TRBV25-1|NA|TRBJ1-1|NA
CASSDRKFGEAFF
TGTGCCAGCAGTGATAGGAAGTTTGGTGAAGCTTTCTTT
>TRBV6-6|NA|TRBJ2-7|NA
CASSFFGDSAYEQYF
TGTGCCAGCAGTTTCTTCGGGGATTCGGCCTACGAGCAGTACTTC
>TRBV30|NA|TRBJ1-2|NA
CAWRRPLDLENGYTF
TGTGCCTGGAGGCGACCCCTCGACCTCGAGAATGGCTACACCTTC
>TRBV27|NA|TRBJ1-5|TRBD1
CASSLRGQSNSNQPQHF
TGTGCCAGCAGTTTAAGGGGACAGTCGAATAGCAATCAGCCCCAGCATTTT
>TRBV5-1|NA|TRBJ2-5|TRBD1
CASSHDRGRETQYF
TGCGCCAGCAGCCATGACAGGGGGCGAGAGACCCAGTACTTC
>TRBV7-3|few|TRBJ1-5|NA
CASSLQGNQPQHF
TGTGCCAGCAGCCTGCAGGGTAATCAGCCCCAGCATTTT
>TRBV29-1|NA|TRBJ2-3|NA
CSVGGRTTDTQYF
TGCAGCGTTGGGGGCAGAACTACAGATACGCAGTATTTT
>TRBV30|few|TRBJ2-1|NA
CAWRILTSRPYNEQFF
TGTGCCTGGAGGATCCTAACTAGTCGCCCCTACAATGAGCAGTTCTTC
>TRBV4-2|NA|TRBJ2-7|NA
CASSQDPPMFALSSYEQYF
TGTGCCAGCAGCCAAGATCCCCCCATGTTCGCGCTGAGCTCCTACGAGCAGTACTTC
>TRBV6-5|few|TRBJ1-2|NA
CASRPGLLPHYGYTF
TGTGCCAGCAGGCCAGGGCTCCTACCCCACTATGGCTACACCTTC
>TRBV18|NA|TRBJ1-3|TRBD1
CASSPTGTAAGNTIYF
TGTGCCAGCTCACCAACCGGGACAGCTGCTGGAAACACCATATATTTT
>TRBV29-1|NA|TRBJ2-5|TRBD1
CSTGQVLQETQYF
TGCAGCACCGGACAGGTTCTCCAAGAGACCCAGTACTTC
>TRBV29-1|NA|TRBJ1-1|NA
CSVETPFPASEAFF
TGCAGCGTTGAAACCCCCTTCCCAGCGAGTGAAGCTTTCTTT
>TRBV7-9|NA|TRBJ1-1|TRBD1
CASSRWDSPNTEAFF
TGTGCCAGCAGCCGTTGGGACAGCCCGAACACTGAAGCTTTCTTT
>TRBV4-1|many|TRBJ1-5|NA
CASSQGNQPQHF
TGCGCCAGCAGCCAGGGGAATCAGCCCCAGCATTTT
>TRBV2|few|TRBJ2-4|NA
CASSREHIQYF
TGTGCCAGCAGCCGCGAGCACATTCAGTACTTC
>TRBV19|NA|TRBJ1-2|NA
CASSIDLRRMSYTF
TGTGCCAGTAGTATAGATTTACGCCGAATGAGCTACACCTTC
>TRBV29-1|NA|TRBJ1-5|NA
CSVEVGDQPQHF
TGCAGCGTCGAGGTAGGGGATCAGCCCCAGCATTTT